A single sample gave rise to the 29 T cell receptor beta chains below, sequenced in a study of T-cell reconstitution after alpha-beta-depleted transplantation in children. Preparation of the TCRbeta library was carried out with unique molecular identifiers. TCRdb re-called the PCR reads through MiXCR, storing one row per CDR3 protein. The sample carries about 610,000 distinct CDR3 sequences, 25% to 30% recorded once. Material: PBMCs, obtained before TCRalphabeta/CD19-depleted stem cell transplant. The origin of the receptors is a boy under two years old with Wiskott-Aldrich syndrome, due to receive a stem cell transplant.

This rearrangement joins TRBV9 to TRBJ2-3; TRBD2 might be the D (5 bases). This CDR3 is 15 amino acids long. CDR1 and CDR2 from the germline V gene are SGDLS and YYNGEE. V lost 0 bases and J 2 bases, leaving 10 bases between the germline ends. The CDR3 DNA sequence: TGTGCCAGCAGCGTAGATGGCGGGCACACAGATACGCAGTATTTT. Protein: CASSVDGGHTDTQYF.

This sequence joins TRBV28 and TRBJ1-2; the match to TRBD1 covers 11 bases. From germline, CDR1 is MDHEN and CDR2 SYDVKM. The CDR3 is 16 residues long. Germline trimming cut 5 bases from V and 5 bases from J; bases unmatched to any gene: 10. CDR3 in amino acids: CASSPRGGTGGYGYTF. The CDR3, as DNA: TGTGCCAGCAGTCCCCGGGGGGGGACAGGGGGATATGGCTACACCTTC.

The sample holds a few counts of this clonotype. The chain combines TRBV5-1 with TRBJ2-5, with unresolved D. This CDR3 has 13 amino acids. Trimming cost V 5 bases and J 1 base, with 9 bases left between them. Germline CDR1 SGHRS, CDR2 YFSETQ. The CDR3 loop is CASSSLSQETQYF. As DNA, the CDR3 is TGCGCCAGCAGTTCCCTGTCCCAAGAGACCCAGTACTTC.

This clonotype was found many times. V usage is TRBV20-1 and J usage is TRBJ2-1; 7 nucleotides line up with TRBD2. Germline V gene sequence: CDR1 DFQATT, CDR2 SNEGSKA (reference sequence). The J segment lost 5 bases and the V segment lost 6 bases, leaving 10 bases of the junction unmatched. CDR3 length: 14 residues. The DNA of the CDR3 is TGCAGTGCCGGCGGGAGCTCGTCCCACAATGAGCAGTTCTTC. This codes for CSAGGSSSHNEQFF.

The rearrangement uses TRBV20-1 and TRBJ2-1, with D possibly being TRBD2 (6 bases). V lost 4 bases and J 4 bases, leaving 14 bases between the germline ends. The CDR3 has 14 amino acids. Germline CDR1 is DFQATT and CDR2 is SNEGSKA (reference sequence). CDR3 amino acids: CSAKWEDGYNEQFF. The CDR3 DNA sequence: TGCAGTGCTAAATGGGAGGACGGATACAATGAGCAGTTCTTC.

The chain couples TRBV2 to TRBJ1-1, with TRBD1 matching over 8 bases. The V and J ends lost 4 bases and 3 bases, in that order; junction bases with no gene match: 13. Germline CDR1 is SNHLY and CDR2 is FYNNEI. The CDR3 covers 17 residues. This CDR3 is CASSGSLGQGAYTEAFF. The CDR3 coding sequence is TGTGCCAGCAGTGGCTCCCTGGGGCAGGGGGCCTACACTGAAGCTTTCTTT. The variable domain in full, with the rest retrieved from reference TRBV2 and TRBJ1-1, is EPEVTQTPSHQVTQMGQEVILRCVPISNHLYFYWYRQILGQKVEFLVSFYNNEISEKSEIFDDQFSVERPDGSNFTLKIRSTKLEDSAMYFCASSGSLGQGAYTEAFFGQGTRLTVV.

This clonotype was counted only a few times. V gene TRBV5-1 combines with J gene TRBJ2-2; 7 nucleotides align to TRBD1. The CDR3 totals 15 residues. Germline V gives CDR1 SGHRS, CDR2 YFSETQ. The V gene end was trimmed by 2 bases and the J gene end by 5 bases; junction bases not matched to a gene: 6. The CDR3 reads CASSFSDRETGELFF. The CDR3 coding sequence is TGCGCCAGCAGCTTCAGCGACAGGGAAACCGGGGAGCTGTTTTTT.

V gene TRBV4-1 combines with J gene TRBJ2-5; D unclear. V lost 2 bases and J 1 base, leaving 11 bases between the germline ends. Germline-derived CDR1 and CDR2 are MGHRA and YSYEKL. This CDR3 contains 15 residues. DNA for the CDR3: TGCGCCAGCAGCCAACCCGCTCGGCCCCAAGAGACCCAGTACTTC. It is translated as CASSQPARPQETQYF.

This chain joins TRBV12-3 or TRBV12-4 and TRBJ1-1; D remains unclear. V shed 5 bases and J shed 1 base, with 11 bases lying between them. The CDR3 contains 14 residues. The CDR3 spells CASSRTAENTEAFF. The CDR3 coding sequence is TGTGCCAGCAGTAGGACTGCAGAGAACACTGAAGCTTTCTTT.

This clonotype occurred a few times. The chain links TRBV6-5 to TRBJ2-1, with TRBD2 matching 11 bases. The CDR3 is made up of 15 amino acids. The trim removed 6 bases at V and 8 bases at J, leaving 9 bases unmatched. In germline, CDR1 is MNHEY, CDR2 SVGAGI. Here the CDR3 reads CASRGGLAAHYEQFF. The DNA of the CDR3 is TGTGCCAGCAGGGGGGGACTAGCGGCCCACTATGAGCAGTTCTTC.

This clonotype was seen a few times. The rearrangement uses TRBV10-3 and TRBJ2-1; 7 positions agree with TRBD2. The CDR3 contains 15 residues. Germline CDR1 is ENHRY and CDR2 is SYGVKD. V lost 3 bases, J lost 6 bases, and 8 bases stayed unmatched. CDR3 DNA sequence: TGTGCCATCAGTGAAAGGCAGCGGGATCTCAATGAGCAGTTCTTC. Translating it yields CAISERQRDLNEQFF.

V is TRBV7-8 and J is TRBJ2-3; 12 bases agree with TRBD2. The CDR3 runs 15 residues. Trimming removed 5 bases from V and 2 bases from J; junction bases left unmatched: 2. Germline V lookup: CDR1 SGHVS, CDR2 FQNEAQ. For the CDR3, the DNA is TGTGCCAGCAGCCGGACTAGCGGGACCACAGATACGCAGTATTTT. Translation gives CASSRTSGTTDTQYF.

The chain carries TRBV7-9 and TRBJ2-3; a weak D match, TRBD2 (6 bases). The germline CDR1 and CDR2 sequences are SEHNR and FQNEAQ (reference sequence). This CDR3 has 14 amino acids. V was trimmed by 3 bases and J by 3 bases, leaving 10 bases between them. The CDR3 sequence is CASSFGDWTDTQYF. In DNA form, the CDR3 reads TGTGCCAGCAGCTTTGGGGACTGGACAGATACGCAGTATTTT.

The chain uses TRBV7-9 and TRBJ2-3, with TRBD1 matching 7 bases. There are 15 residues in the CDR3. After removal of 5 bases from V and 2 bases from J, the junction contained 7 bases not matched to a gene. Germline V gene data show CDR1 as SEHNR and CDR2 as FQNEAQ (reference sequence). The CDR3 spells CASSRGTEFTDTQYF. CDR3 DNA sequence: TGTGCCAGCAGCCGAGGGACAGAATTCACAGATACGCAGTATTTT.

This clonotype was detected only a few times. The chain is built from TRBV5-1 and TRBJ2-7; 7 bases are a match to TRBD2. With 3 bases clipped from V and 2 bases from J, the junction kept 8 bases outside the gene matches. The CDR3 is made up of 15 amino acids. Germline V gives CDR1 SGHRS, CDR2 YFSETQ. CDR3 in DNA: TGCGCCAGCAGCTCCGTGTCGGGGGGAACCTACGAGCAGTACTTC. Translated: CASSSVSGGTYEQYF. Complete variable domain (other parts from reference TRBV5-1 and TRBJ2-7): KAGVTQTPRYLIKTRGQQVTLSCSPISGHRSVSWYQQTPGQGLQFLFEYFSETQRNKGNFPGRFSGRQFSNSRSEMNVSTLELGDSALYLCASSSVSGGTYEQYFGPGTRLTVT.

This chain connects TRBV12-3 or TRBV12-4 to TRBJ1-5, with D hard to call. Trimming removed 6 bases from V and 2 bases from J, with 17 bases in between. The CDR3 is 16 amino acids. The CDR3 loop reads CASSAGGGGGNQPQHF. CDR3 DNA: TGTGCCAGCAGCGCCGGTGGAGGAGGAGGCAATCAGCCCCAGCATTTT.

This clonotype was counted only a few times. This rearrangement joins TRBV18 to TRBJ2-7; 7 positions match TRBD1. Germline V gene data show CDR1 as KGHSH and CDR2 as LQKENI. The CDR3 sequence is 14 residues long. The trim removed 6 bases at V and 3 bases at J, leaving 8 bases unmatched. The chain's CDR3 is CASSLGDSGYEQYF. The CDR3 region has the DNA TGTGCCAGCTCTCTGGGGGACAGTGGCTACGAGCAGTACTTC.

The chain couples TRBV5-1 to TRBJ1-3, with D hard to call. CDR1 is SGHRS, CDR2 YFSETQ, per germline. The CDR3 spans 15 residues. V lost 4 bases, J lost 6 bases, and 17 bases lay in between. The CDR3 coding sequence is TGCGCCAGCAGCCTCGACGGAAGTCTGGCAAACACCATATATTTT. As protein: CASSLDGSLANTIYF.

This chain connects TRBV12-3 or TRBV12-4 to TRBJ2-2; D is perhaps TRBD1 or TRBD2 (5 bases each). CDR3 length: 15 residues. V was shortened by 7 bases and J by 2 bases, with 14 bases between the two germline ends. CDR3 DNA sequence: TGTGCCAGCAATACCGGGACGACTAACACCGGGGAGCTGTTTTTT. It codes for CASNTGTTNTGELFF.

This clonotype has only a few counts. The chain employs TRBV12-3 or TRBV12-4 and TRBJ2-7; 8 bases align to TRBD2. Germline trimming cut 2 bases from V and 2 bases from J; bases unmatched to any gene: 5. The CDR3 runs to 15 residues. The DNA for the CDR3 is TGTGCCAGCAGTTTATTCTTGGGACTAGCCTACGAGCAGTACTTC. Protein sequence: CASSLFLGLAYEQYF.

This sequence joins TRBV7-2 and TRBJ2-1; 12 positions agree with TRBD2. V lost 3 bases, J lost 7 bases, and 4 bases stayed unmatched. CDR1 is SGHTA and CDR2 is FQGNSA in the germline V gene. The CDR3 runs 15 residues. CDR3 loop: CASSLRLAGENEQFF. CDR3 nucleotide sequence: TGTGCCAGCAGCTTGAGACTAGCGGGAGAAAATGAGCAGTTCTTC.

The chain recombines TRBV29-1 with TRBJ2-3; D remains ambiguous. This CDR3 has 12 residues. Germline V lookup: CDR1 SQVTM, CDR2 ANQGSEA. Written as DNA, the CDR3 is TGCACATGTGGGGATAACACAGATACGCAGTATTTT. Amino acid sequence: CTCGDNTDTQYF.

This clonotype was detected a few times. The V call is TRBV6-1, the J call TRBJ1-6; D is unclear. Germline loops: CDR1 MNHNS, CDR2 SASEGT. This CDR3 spans 14 amino acids. The V and J ends lost 3 bases and 4 bases respectively, with 7 bases between them. As DNA, the CDR3 is TGTGCCAGCAGTGAGAGCGGGTATAATTCACCCCTCCACTTT. It translates to CASSESGYNSPLHF.

Only a few counts were recorded for this clonotype. J is TRBJ1-1 and V is TRBV28; D unresolved. V was cut by 5 bases and J by 1 base, with 14 bases left in between. CDR1 is MDHEN and CDR2 is SYDVKM in the germline V gene. The CDR3 spans 15 residues. In DNA, the CDR3 is TGTGCCAGCAGTCACATTCGGGCAGCGAACACTGAAGCTTTCTTT. Amino acid sequence: CASSHIRAANTEAFF.

This sequence joins TRBV6-1 and TRBJ2-1, with D possibly TRBD1 on 5 matching bases. CDR1 and CDR2 from the germline V gene are MNHNS and SASEGT. Between the trimmed V and J ends, which lost 2 bases and 0 bases, there was a span of 14 bases. The CDR3 has 17 amino acids. The CDR3 DNA sequence: TGTGCCAGCAGTGAAATAGGGGTCTTTCCCTCCTACAATGAGCAGTTCTTC. This sequence encodes CASSEIGVFPSYNEQFF.

This clonotype was recorded a few times. The chain uses TRBV27 and TRBJ2-1; D assignment may be TRBD1 or TRBD2 (5 bases each). Germline V gives CDR1 MNHEY, CDR2 SMNVEV (reference sequence). Trimming took off 4 bases at V and 3 bases at J, with 16 bases between the two ends. This CDR3 comprises 16 residues. The CDR3 sequence is CASSSLLGGGYNEQFF. CDR3 coding DNA: TGTGCCAGCAGTTCGCTTCTAGGTGGGGGCTACAATGAGCAGTTCTTC.

The chain has TRBV12-3 or TRBV12-4 and TRBJ2-5; D ambiguous. Trimming stripped 3 bases from V and 5 bases from J, with 16 bases between. The length of the CDR3 is 15 residues. The CDR3 spells CASSLLAVLGETQYF. CDR3 DNA: TGTGCCAGCAGTTTGTTGGCAGTGCTCGGGGAGACCCAGTACTTC.

The V gene is TRBV11-2, the J gene TRBJ2-5; 8 bases fit TRBD2. Germline lookup yields CDR1 SGHAT and CDR2 FQNNGV. The J segment lost 5 bases and the V segment lost 5 bases, leaving 10 bases of the junction unmatched. This CDR3 has 15 amino acids. CDR3: CASSRQAGDGETQYF. CDR3 nucleotides: TGTGCCAGCAGCCGACAAGCGGGAGACGGGGAGACCCAGTACTTC.

This clonotype was detected ten times or more. The junction departs from the called germline gene at one end, perhaps through a read error. The chain couples TRBV5-1 to TRBJ2-5; 8 positions agree with TRBD1. This CDR3 spans 14 amino acids. Per the germline V gene, CDR1 is SGHRS and CDR2 is YFSETQ. CDR3 nucleotide sequence: TGTGCCAGCAGCTTGGCAGGGGGCGGGGAGACCCAGTACTTC. The encoded protein is CASSLAGGGETQYF.